This T cell receptor beta chain was recovered during a study of cytomegalovirus exposure and HLA in healthy donors. The PCR employed 60 Vbeta primers together with 13 Jbeta primers. TCRdb's copy holds only in-frame clones and misses some; the assay was immunoSEQ multiplex PCR. The data contain 150,000 to 200,000 clones, 84% of them seen just once; the ten biggest clones take up roughly 5.2%. This clonotype was sampled from a girl between 10 and 17 years old in good health and CMV-seropositive. Sequences were obtained from PBMCs.

The DNA for the CDR3 is TGCGCCAGCAGCCTAGTTGGGGGGGTAAGCACAGATACGCAGTATTTT. Translating it yields CASSLVGGVSTDTQYF. The rearrangement uses TRBV5-1 and TRBJ2-3; 7 bases map to TRBD2. Per germline, CDR1 SGHRS and CDR2 YFSETQ. This CDR3 region has 16 residues. The J segment lost 0 bases and the V segment lost 4 bases, leaving 8 bases of the junction unmatched.